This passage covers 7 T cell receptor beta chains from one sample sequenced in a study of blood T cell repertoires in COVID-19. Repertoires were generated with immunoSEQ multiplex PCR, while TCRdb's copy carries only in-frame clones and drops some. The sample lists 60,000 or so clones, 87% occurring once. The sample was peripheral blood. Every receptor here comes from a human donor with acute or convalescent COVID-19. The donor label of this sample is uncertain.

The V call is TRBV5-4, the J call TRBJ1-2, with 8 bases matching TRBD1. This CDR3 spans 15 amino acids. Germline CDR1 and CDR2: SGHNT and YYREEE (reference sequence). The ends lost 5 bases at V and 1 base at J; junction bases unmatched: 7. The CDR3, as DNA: TGTGCCAGCAGGAGCGGACAGGGTTTTAACTATGGCTACACCTTC. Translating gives CASRSGQGFNYGYTF.

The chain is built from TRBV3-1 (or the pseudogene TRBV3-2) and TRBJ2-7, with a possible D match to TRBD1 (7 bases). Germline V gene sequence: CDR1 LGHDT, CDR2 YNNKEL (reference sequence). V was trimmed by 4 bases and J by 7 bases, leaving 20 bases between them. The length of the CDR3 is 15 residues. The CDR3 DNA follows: TGTGCCAGCAGCCTGCGGGGTCAGGGGGGAGGTGAGCAGTACGTC. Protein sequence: CASSLRGQGGGEQYV.

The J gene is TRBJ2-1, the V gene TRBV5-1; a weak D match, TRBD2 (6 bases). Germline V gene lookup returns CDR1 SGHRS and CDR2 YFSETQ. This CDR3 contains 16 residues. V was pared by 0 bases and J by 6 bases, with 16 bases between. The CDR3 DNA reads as TGCGCCAGCAGCTTGGTCGGCGGGGAATTGGGCAATGAGCAGTTCTTC. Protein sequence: CASSLVGGELGNEQFF.

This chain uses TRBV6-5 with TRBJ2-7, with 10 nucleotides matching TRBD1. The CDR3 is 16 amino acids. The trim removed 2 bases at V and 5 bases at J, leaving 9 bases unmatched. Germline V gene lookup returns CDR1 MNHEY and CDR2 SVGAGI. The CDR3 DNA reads TGTGCCAGCAGTTACCCCCCGGACAGGGGGTTGAACGAGCAGTACGTC. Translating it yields CASSYPPDRGLNEQYV.

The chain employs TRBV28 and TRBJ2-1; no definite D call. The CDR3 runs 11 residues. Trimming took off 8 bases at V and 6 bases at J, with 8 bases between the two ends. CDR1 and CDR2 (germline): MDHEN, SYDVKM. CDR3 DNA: TGTGCCAGCCGTGACTTCAATGAGCAGTTCTTC. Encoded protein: CASRDFNEQFF.

The CDR3: CASSLDTGLSSEQYF. The CDR3 DNA is TGTGCCAGCAGCTTAGATACAGGGCTCTCGAGCGAGCAGTACTTC. The chain employs TRBV11-2 and TRBJ2-7, with D maybe TRBD1 (6 bases). The germline gives CDR1 SGHAT, CDR2 FQNNGV. V lost 0 bases to trimming and J lost 6 bases, with 15 bases between them. The CDR3 has 15 residues.

The CDR3 DNA sequence: TGTGCCAGCAGCCCTACTAGCGGGGGCGATAACACCGGGGAGCTGTTTTTT. This gives the protein CASSPTSGGDNTGELFF. This chain links TRBV9 with TRBJ2-2; the match to TRBD2 covers 11 bases. V lost 4 bases, J lost 2 bases, and 7 bases stayed unmatched. The CDR3 is 17 amino acids. Germline CDR1 reads SGDLS; CDR2 reads YYNGEE.